This T cell receptor (beta chain) is from a study of response to subunit inactivated influenza vaccine. TCRdb used MiXCR to reprocess the RT-PCR reads, holding one entry per CDR3 protein. Among around 200,000 distinct CDR3 sequences, 7.5% to 10% were seen once, and the ten largest hold roughly 10%. Study results and limitations: Authors suggested few new T cells are recruited by each seasonal influenza vaccination.

This clonotype was detected only a few times. The target antigen is unknown. With 2 bases removed from V and 5 bases from J, the gap between germline ends came to 11 bases. Germline V gene lookup returns CDR1 SGHDT and CDR2 YYEEEE. The CDR3 has 13 amino acids. The sample here was non-naive T cells sorted from PBMCs, taken on the day of vaccination. The sequence was obtained from a man in his fifties who received an inactivated influenza vaccine. V usage is TRBV5-6 and J usage is TRBJ2-7; D ambiguous. The CDR3 DNA reads TGTGCCAGCAGCTTTGAAGTAGGGAACGAGCAGTACTTC. Its translation: CASSFEVGNEQYF.